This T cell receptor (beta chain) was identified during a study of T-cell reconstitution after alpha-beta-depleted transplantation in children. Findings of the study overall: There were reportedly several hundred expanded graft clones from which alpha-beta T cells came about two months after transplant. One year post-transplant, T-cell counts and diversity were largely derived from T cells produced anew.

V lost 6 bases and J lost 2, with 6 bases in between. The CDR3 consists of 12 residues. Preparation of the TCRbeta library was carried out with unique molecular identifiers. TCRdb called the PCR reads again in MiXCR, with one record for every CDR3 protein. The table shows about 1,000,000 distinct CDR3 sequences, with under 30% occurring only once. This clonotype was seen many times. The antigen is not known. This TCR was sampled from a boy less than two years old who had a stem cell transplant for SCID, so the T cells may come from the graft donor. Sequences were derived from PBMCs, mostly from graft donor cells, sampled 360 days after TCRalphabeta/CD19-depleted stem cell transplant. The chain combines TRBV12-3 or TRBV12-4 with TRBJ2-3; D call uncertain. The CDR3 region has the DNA TGTGCCAGCAGAGAAGTCACAGATACGCAGTATTTT. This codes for CASREVTDTQYF.